This TCR beta chain was sequenced during a study of CD8 T cells in Susac syndrome. Reverse transcription of roughly 0.45 to 1 ug RNA used random hexamers. One entry per CDR3 protein results from TCRdb running MiXCR on the immunoSEQ multiplex PCR reads. The table has approximately 130,000 distinct CDR3 sequences, around nine tenths seen once. Germline CDR1 SEHNR, CDR2 FQNEAQ (reference sequence). CDR3 length equals 15 residues. The V segment lost 4 bases and the J segment 1 base; nucleotides outside the gene matches: 6. The sample taken for sequencing was CD8+ T cells from PBMCs. The clonotype originates from a human donor with multiple sclerosis. The rearrangement joins TRBV7-9 to TRBJ2-7; TRBD2 matches at 8 bases. The CDR3 region has the DNA TGTGCCAGCAGCTATGGAGCGGGAGTGTCCTACGAGCAGTACTTC. Protein sequence: CASSYGAGVSYEQYF. The full variable domain, its missing parts supplied by reference TRBV7-9 and TRBJ2-7, is DTGVSQNPRHKITKRGQNVTFRCDPISEHNRLYWYRQTLGQGPEFLTYFQNEAQLEKSRLLSDRFSAERPKGSFSTLEIQRTEQGDSAMYLCASSYGAGVSYEQYFGPGTRLTVT.